This TCR beta chain was profiled in a study of blood T cell repertoires in COVID-19. Study overall: Specimens from acute and convalescent COVID-19 originated in the United States, Italy and Spain.

CDR1 KGHSH and CDR2 LQKENI come from the germline V gene. This CDR3 is built from 13 residues. The V and J ends lost 2 bases and 4 bases respectively, with 8 bases between them. This clone was detected only once. As originally analysed: By means of reference gene primer amplification, nucleated cell counts were estimated. The repertoire was sequenced with immunoSEQ multiplex PCR; TCRdb's copy has only in-frame clones and lacks some. From that table come the V and J calls and clone size; the DNA was used to work out D and trimming. The sample yields about 210,000 clones, approximately 80% seen once. The material sequenced was peripheral blood. The chain has TRBV18 and TRBJ1-1, with a weak D call TRBD1 (5 bases). This receptor was taken from an elderly woman with COVID-19, enrolled during active disease. The CDR3 here is CASSPSGGTEAFF. CDR3 bases: TGTGCCAGCTCACCATCGGGGGGCACTGAAGCTTTCTTT.